What follows are 32 T cell receptor beta chains derived from one specimen sequenced in a study. In TCRdb, the RT-PCR reads were re-called with MiXCR into one record per CDR3 protein. The repertoire holds around 700,000 distinct CDR3 sequences, with approximately 15% as singletons. Source material: memory CD4+ T cells from blood. These receptors were taken from a female donor in good health, serving as a healthy control.

The chain carries TRBV20-1 and TRBJ2-1; 8 bases match TRBD2. This CDR3 is 15 amino acids long. The junction had 4 bases not matched to a gene; V was cut back by 1 base and J by 2 bases. Germline V gene lookup returns CDR1 DFQATT and CDR2 SNEGSKA (reference sequence). CDR3 protein: CSARGGLGPYNEQFF. The CDR3 coding sequence is TGCAGTGCTAGAGGGGGACTAGGGCCCTACAATGAGCAGTTCTTC.

V is TRBV6-5 and J is TRBJ1-4, with TRBD1 matching over 9 bases. Looked up from germline, CDR1 is MNHEY and CDR2 is SVGAGI. V lost 6 bases and J lost 8; bases outside the gene matches: 13. This CDR3 contains 16 residues. The CDR3 sequence: CASSQPRGQGREKLFF. CDR3 in DNA: TGTGCCAGCAGCCAGCCCCGGGGACAGGGTCGAGAAAAACTGTTTTTT.

This clonotype appeared many times. The chain uses TRBV7-6 and TRBJ1-2; 8 nucleotides line up with TRBD1. This CDR3 comprises 18 residues. CDR1 and CDR2 (germline): SGHVS, FNYEAQ. The V and J ends lost 1 base and 4 bases, in that order; junction bases with no gene match: 14. This CDR3 reads CASSLVGDRFLSTYGYTF. The CDR3 bases are TGTGCCAGCAGCTTAGTGGGGGACAGGTTTCTCAGCACCTATGGCTACACCTTC.

V is TRBV2 and J is TRBJ2-7; 8 bases agree with TRBD1. The germline gives CDR1 SNHLY, CDR2 FYNNEI. J lost 1 base, V lost 3 bases, and 5 bases had no gene match. The CDR3 loop spans 15 amino acids. CDR3 in amino acids: CASSDYGTGSYEQYF. CDR3 DNA sequence: TGTGCCAGCAGTGACTACGGGACAGGTTCCTACGAGCAGTACTTC.

This clonotype was observed at least ten times. The chain combines TRBV6-5 with TRBJ2-7; 8 nucleotides agree with TRBD1. The CDR3 has 16 residues. Looked up from germline, CDR1 is MNHEY and CDR2 is SVGAGI. V gave up 4 bases and J gave up 3 bases; unmatched junction bases: 11. The CDR3 nucleotides read TGTGCCAGCAGTTTGGAGACAGGGGTCCCTTTCTACGAGCAGTACTTC. Residues: CASSLETGVPFYEQYF.

This rearrangement joins TRBV7-9 to TRBJ2-1; no firm D call. There are 17 residues in the CDR3. V lost 5 bases to trimming and J lost 0 bases, with 17 bases between them. Germline CDR1 reads SEHNR; CDR2 reads FQNEAQ (reference sequence). The CDR3 DNA sequence: TGTGCCAGCAGCCCCACCGTGGGGTTCTACTCCTACAATGAGCAGTTCTTC. Its translation is CASSPTVGFYSYNEQFF.

V and J are TRBV20-1 and TRBJ2-2; the D is unclear. There are 14 residues in the CDR3. Trimming took off 6 bases at V and 8 bases at J, with 19 bases between the two ends. Germline V lookup: CDR1 DFQATT, CDR2 SNEGSKA (reference sequence). The CDR3 region is CSASPATYLGELFF. The CDR3 DNA is TGCAGTGCAAGCCCTGCCACCTACTTAGGGGAGCTGTTTTTT.

V usage is TRBV25-1 and J usage is TRBJ2-1; 8 bases are shared with TRBD2. This CDR3 has 15 amino acids. The V segment lost 4 bases and the J segment 5 bases; nucleotides outside the gene matches: 7. Germline CDR1 reads MGHDK; CDR2 reads SYGVNS. The CDR3 region has the DNA TGTGCCAGCAGTGGAGCGGGGGCAGGGGACAATGAGCAGTTCTTC. Amino acid sequence: CASSGAGAGDNEQFF.

V usage is TRBV5-1 and J usage is TRBJ2-1, with D possibly TRBD2 on 6 matching bases. CDR1 and CDR2 (germline): SGHRS, YFSETQ. This CDR3 is 14 amino acids long. Trimming left V 1 base short and J 7 bases short, with 12 bases between. This chain's CDR3 is CASSLSRESNEQFF. The CDR3 bases are TGCGCCAGCAGCTTGAGTCGGGAGTCGAATGAGCAGTTCTTC.

This clonotype was picked up a small number of times. V usage is TRBV20-1 and J usage is TRBJ1-2, with a possible D match to TRBD1 (6 bases). V lost 6 bases to trimming and J lost 3 bases, with 11 bases between them. Germline CDR1 DFQATT, CDR2 SNEGSKA (reference sequence). The CDR3 is 12 amino acids. In DNA, the CDR3 is TGCAGTGCCCGAGAGGGGGACTATGGCTACACCTTC. Translating it yields CSAREGDYGYTF.

The V and J genes are TRBV5-1 and TRBJ1-2, with D possibly matching TRBD1 (5 bases). V was cut by 4 bases and J by 2 bases, with 15 bases left in between. Germline CDR1 SGHRS, CDR2 YFSETQ. This CDR3 has 15 amino acids. The CDR3 reads CASSPTTASNYGYTF. The DNA for the CDR3 is TGCGCCAGCAGCCCCACGACAGCCTCAAACTATGGCTACACCTTC.

The genes are TRBV3-1 and TRBJ2-1, with D tentatively TRBD2 (5 bases). The CDR3 runs 16 residues. Germline V gene sequence: CDR1 LGHDT, CDR2 YNNKEL (reference sequence). Trimming stripped 4 bases from V and 0 bases from J, with 13 bases between. The CDR3 loop is CASSPTERSSYNEQFF. Here the CDR3 DNA reads TGTGCCAGCAGCCCGACGGAGCGGTCCTCCTACAATGAGCAGTTCTTC.

There are a few counts of this clonotype. The genes are TRBV6-2 or TRBV6-3 and TRBJ2-5; 13 bases align to TRBD2. The CDR3 is 15 amino acids. Germline V gene data show CDR1 as MNHEY and CDR2 as SVGEGT. The J segment lost 4 bases and the V segment lost 5 bases, leaving 4 bases of the junction unmatched. CDR3 sequence reads: CASSGLAGDRETQYF. The DNA of the CDR3 is TGTGCCAGCAGTGGACTAGCGGGAGATCGAGAGACCCAGTACTTC.

This clonotype showed up many times. The rearrangement links TRBV7-9 to TRBJ1-2, with TRBD1 matching 8 bases. Germline lookup yields CDR1 SEHNR and CDR2 FQNEAQ (reference sequence). The ends lost 6 bases at V and 3 bases at J; junction bases unmatched: 6. The CDR3 length is 14 residues. CDR3 in DNA: TGTGCCAGCAGTCCCGGGACAGGCTACTATGGCTACACCTTC. Translation gives CASSPGTGYYGYTF. Combining the CDR3 with reference TRBV7-9 and TRBJ1-2 gives the whole variable domain DTGVSQNPRHKITKRGQNVTFRCDPISEHNRLYWYRQTLGQGPEFLTYFQNEAQLEKSRLLSDRFSAERPKGSFSTLEIQRTEQGDSAMYLCASSPGTGYYGYTFGSGTRLTVV.

The rearrangement uses TRBV28 and TRBJ1-1; D is uncertain. V gave up 1 base and J gave up 5 bases, with 8 bases separating them. The germline V gene has CDR1 MDHEN and CDR2 SYDVKM. There are 13 residues in the CDR3. The CDR3 coding sequence is TGTGCCAGCAGTTTATCGGGTAGGACTGAAGCTTTCTTT. This gives the protein CASSLSGRTEAFF.

The chain carries TRBV27 and TRBJ2-7; 11 bases are shared with TRBD2. Losses at the gene ends were 10 bases for V and 7 bases for J; bases not matched to a gene: 24. The CDR3 consists of 18 residues. Germline lookup yields CDR1 MNHEY and CDR2 SMNVEV (reference sequence). The CDR3 region has the DNA TGTGCCAACAGAACCGTGGGGGGGCGACTAGCGGGACTTCGGGAGCAGTACTTC. Residues: CANRTVGGRLAGLREQYF.

This clonotype turned up a few times. In DNA form, the CDR3 reads TGTGCCAGCAGCACCGGAATGGCTAGCGGGGGTAACAATGAGCAGTTCTTC. Translating gives CASSTGMASGGNNEQFF. This chain connects TRBV7-3 to TRBJ2-1, with TRBD2 matching over 10 bases. V shed 5 bases, J shed 5 bases, and the junction held 12 bases outside the gene matches. The germline CDR1 and CDR2 sequences are SGHTA and FQGTGA. The CDR3 length is 17 residues.

The table lists this clonotype with a few counts. The chain uses TRBV4-3 and TRBJ1-2; tentative D call: TRBD1 (5 bases). V lost 0 bases, J lost 4 bases, and 12 bases lay in between. Germline V lookup: CDR1 LGHNA, CDR2 YSLEER. This CDR3 is 15 amino acids long. The CDR3 here is CASSQDARGGYGYTF. The CDR3 DNA is TGCGCCAGCAGCCAAGATGCTCGGGGGGGCTATGGCTACACCTTC.

This clonotype was observed at least ten times. V and J are TRBV9 and TRBJ2-7; a weak D match, TRBD2 (5 bases). CDR1 is SGDLS and CDR2 is YYNGEE in the germline V gene. V was shortened by 5 bases and J by 5 bases, with 11 bases between the two germline ends. The CDR3 runs 12 residues. The CDR3 loop is CASSQRENEQYF. CDR3 in DNA: TGTGCCAGCAGTCAGAGGGAGAACGAGCAGTACTTC.

This clonotype was observed at least ten times. This chain connects TRBV5-5 to TRBJ2-1; TRBD2 is a possible D gene (6 bases). This CDR3 is 15 amino acids long. Trimming stripped 0 bases from V and 7 bases from J, with 14 bases between. Looked up from germline, CDR1 is SGHKS and CDR2 is YYEKEE (reference sequence). The CDR3 region has the DNA TGTGCCAGCAGCTTGGAGGCCGGGGGTTGGAATGAGCAGTTCTTC. It yields the protein CASSLEAGGWNEQFF.

This clonotype was seen many times. The rearrangement uses TRBV5-5 and TRBJ1-1; tentative D call: TRBD1 (6 bases). This CDR3 contains 15 residues. Germline CDR1 SGHKS, CDR2 YYEKEE (reference sequence). Trimming removed 2 bases from V and 4 bases from J, with 15 bases in between. CDR3 in amino acids: CASSFHRDASTEAFF. Here the CDR3 DNA reads TGTGCCAGCAGCTTCCACAGGGACGCAAGCACTGAAGCTTTCTTT.

The chain recombines TRBV28 with TRBJ2-3; perhaps D is TRBD1 or TRBD2 (5 bases each). The V gene's germline CDR1 is MDHEN and CDR2 SYDVKM. CDR3 size: 15 residues. V was shortened by 8 bases and J by 2 bases, with 17 bases between the two germline ends. The chain's CDR3 is CASGTGTEPTDTQYF. The CDR3 nucleotides read TGTGCCAGCGGAACCGGGACCGAACCCACAGATACGCAGTATTTT. The full variable domain, rest sourced from reference TRBV28 and TRBJ2-3, is DVKVTQSSRYLVKRTGEKVFLECVQDMDHENMFWYRQDPGLGLRLIYFSYDVKMKEKGDIPEGYSVSREKKERFSLILESASTNQTSMYLCASGTGTEPTDTQYFGPGTRLTVL.

The chain joins TRBV5-1 to TRBJ2-4; TRBD1 or TRBD2 may be the D gene (5 bases each). The CDR3 totals 16 residues. Germline V CDR1 and CDR2: SGHRS, YFSETQ. V lost 5 bases, J lost 0 bases, and 15 bases lay in between. CDR3 in amino acids: CASRLDLGTAKNIQYF. The CDR3 bases are TGCGCCAGCAGACTAGATCTCGGGACAGCCAAAAACATTCAGTACTTC.

This clonotype has a handful of counts. V gene TRBV4-3 combines with J gene TRBJ1-1; 7 bases agree with TRBD1. This CDR3 spans 16 amino acids. Germline CDR1 LGHNA, CDR2 YSLEER. The J segment lost 0 bases and the V segment lost 2 bases, leaving 6 bases of the junction unmatched. The CDR3 DNA is TGCGCCAGCAGCCAATTAGGGGGCGCCTTGAACACTGAAGCTTTCTTT. This codes for CASSQLGGALNTEAFF.

This clonotype was seen repeatedly, ten times or more. The rearrangement joins TRBV4-1 to TRBJ2-2; D is ambiguous. The V and J ends lost 1 base and 6 bases respectively, with 6 bases between them. This CDR3 is built from 13 residues. Germline assignment: CDR1 MGHRA and CDR2 YSYEKL. CDR3 coding DNA: TGCGCCAGCAGCCAAGTTAGCCCCGGGGAGCTGTTTTTT. Its protein product is CASSQVSPGELFF.

The gene calls are TRBV20-1 and TRBJ1-1, with a weak D call TRBD1 (6 bases). V lost 0 bases to trimming and J lost 4 bases, with 18 bases between them. The CDR3 contains 16 residues. CDR1 and CDR2 (germline): DFQATT, SNEGSKA (reference sequence). The CDR3 nucleotides read TGCAGTGCTAGAGATGGGGGGGGGGGACATGGCACTGAAGCTTTCTTT. Encoded protein: CSARDGGGGHGTEAFF.

The gene calls are TRBV4-1 and TRBJ2-7, with D possibly TRBD2 on 5 matching bases. Trimming removed 4 bases at V and 0 bases at J, with 10 bases between. Germline loops: CDR1 MGHRA, CDR2 YSYEKL. The CDR3 is 14 residues long. The CDR3 coding sequence is TGCGCCAGCAGCCCCGGACTCCGCTCCTACGAGCAGTACTTC. This sequence encodes CASSPGLRSYEQYF.

This clonotype was seen more than once but under ten times. The V gene is TRBV11-2, the J gene TRBJ2-7; D is perhaps TRBD2 (7 bases). Looked up from germline, CDR1 is SGHAT and CDR2 is FQNNGV. The ends were cut back, 5 bases at V and 5 bases at J, with 19 bases in the middle. The CDR3 extends over 15 amino acids. The CDR3 nucleotides read TGTGCCAGCAGCCAAGGGGGGGGCGGAGTCGACGAGCAGTACTTC. Residues: CASSQGGGGVDEQYF. Full variable domain (missing parts from reference TRBV11-2 and TRBJ2-7): EAGVAQSPRYKIIEKRQSVAFWCNPISGHATLYWYQQILGQGPKLLIQFQNNGVVDDSQLPKDRFSAERLKGVDSTLKIQPAKLEDSAVYLCASSQGGGGVDEQYFGPGTRLTVT.

V gene TRBV3-1 combines with J gene TRBJ2-2; 8 positions agree with TRBD1. Germline CDR1 LGHDT, CDR2 YNNKEL (reference sequence). The CDR3 covers 16 residues. V lost 1 base, J lost 4 bases, and 5 bases stayed unmatched. The CDR3 DNA reads as TGTGCCAGCAGCCAAGCCGGACAGGGAGTCACCGGGGAGCTGTTTTTT. This encodes CASSQAGQGVTGELFF. The whole variable domain, filled in from reference TRBV3-1 and TRBJ2-2, reads DTAVSQTPKYLVTQMGNDKSIKCEQNLGHDTMYWYKQDSKKFLKIMFSYNNKELIINETVPNRFSPKSPDKAHLNLHINSLELGDSAVYFCASSQAGQGVTGELFFGEGSRLTVL.

The table lists this clonotype with a few counts. J is TRBJ2-3 and V is TRBV20-1, with D perhaps TRBD2 (7 bases). V dropped 7 bases and J dropped 6 bases, with 14 bases sitting between them. Germline V gives CDR1 DFQATT, CDR2 SNEGSKA (reference sequence). The CDR3 length is 12 residues. The CDR3 spells CSGLGGPDTQYF. Here the CDR3 DNA reads TGCAGTGGACTGGGGGGGCCGGATACGCAGTATTTT.

This clonotype has ten or more counts. V usage is TRBV20-1 and J usage is TRBJ2-2, with 8 nucleotides matching TRBD2. This CDR3 contains 16 residues. Germline V gene lookup returns CDR1 DFQATT and CDR2 SNEGSKA (reference sequence). V dropped 0 bases and J dropped 4; count of bases not matched to a gene: 7. CDR3 DNA: TGCAGTGCTAGAGATCCGGGAGGGGCGGGCACCGGGGAGCTGTTTTTT. Its translation: CSARDPGGAGTGELFF.

This clonotype was counted between two and nine times. The V gene is TRBV5-1, the J gene TRBJ2-5; a weak D match, TRBD1 (5 bases). Germline CDR1 SGHRS, CDR2 YFSETQ. Trimming cost V 4 bases and J 3 bases, with 13 bases left between them. The length of the CDR3 is 14 residues. The CDR3 bases are TGCGCCAGCAGCAGTACAGGATTGAAAGAGACCCAGTACTTC. Its protein is CASSSTGLKETQYF.